The clone carrying this TCR beta chain occurred a few times. This specimen belongs to a study of OX40 agonist ivuxolimab in advanced cancers. Method: immunoSEQ multiplex PCR; TCRdb's copy keeps in-frame clones and lacks some. The repertoire holds 25,000 to 30,000 clones, with roughly four fifths as singletons. Blood draws occurred at baseline, cycle 4 day 1, and cycle 7 day 1. Between the trimmed V and J ends, which lost 6 bases and 0 bases, there was a span of 8 bases. The V gene's germline CDR1 is LNHDA and CDR2 SQIVND (reference sequence). The CDR3 runs to 13 residues. The input for sequencing was CD4+ or CD8+ T cells sorted from blood, taken in a trial of the OX40 agonist ivuxolimab. The chain carries TRBV19 and TRBJ1-1, with unresolved D. This sequence was found in an adult with an advanced solid tumor such as melanoma, head and neck, liver or kidney cancer. CDR3 nucleotide sequence: TGTGCCAGTAGGTTCGGGATGAACACTGAAGCTTTCTTT. This codes for CASRFGMNTEAFF.